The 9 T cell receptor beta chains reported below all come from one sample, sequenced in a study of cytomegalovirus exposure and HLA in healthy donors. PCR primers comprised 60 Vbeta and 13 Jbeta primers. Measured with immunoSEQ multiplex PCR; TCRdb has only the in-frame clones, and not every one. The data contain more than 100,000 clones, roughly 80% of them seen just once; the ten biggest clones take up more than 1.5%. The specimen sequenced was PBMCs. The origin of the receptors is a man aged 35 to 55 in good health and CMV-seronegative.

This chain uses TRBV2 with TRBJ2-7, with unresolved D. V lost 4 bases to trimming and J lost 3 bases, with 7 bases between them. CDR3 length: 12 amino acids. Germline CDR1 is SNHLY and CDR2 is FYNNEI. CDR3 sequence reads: CASSGENYEQYF. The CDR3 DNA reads TGTGCCAGCAGTGGAGAGAACTACGAGCAGTACTTC.

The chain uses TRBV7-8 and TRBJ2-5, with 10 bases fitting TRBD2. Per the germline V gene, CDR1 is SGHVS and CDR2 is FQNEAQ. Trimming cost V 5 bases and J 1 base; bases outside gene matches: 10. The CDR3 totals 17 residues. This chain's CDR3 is CASSLRASGGFQETQYF. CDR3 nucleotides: TGTGCCAGCAGCCTAAGGGCTAGCGGGGGTTTCCAAGAGACCCAGTACTTC.

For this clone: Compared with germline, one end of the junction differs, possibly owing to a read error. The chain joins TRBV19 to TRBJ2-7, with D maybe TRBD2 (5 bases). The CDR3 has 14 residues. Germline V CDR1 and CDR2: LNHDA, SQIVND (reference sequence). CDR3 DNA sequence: TGTGCCGGTAGTCAAGCGGAGTTCTCCTACGAGCAGTACTTC. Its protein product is CAGSQAEFSYEQYF.

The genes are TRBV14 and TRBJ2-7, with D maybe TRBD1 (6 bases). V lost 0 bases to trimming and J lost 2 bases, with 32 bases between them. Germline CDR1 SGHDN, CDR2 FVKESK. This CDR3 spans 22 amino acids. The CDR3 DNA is TGTGCCAGCAGCCAAGATCTTGAAAGGGGGAACGATTTTTGGGGAGTTACCTACGAGCAGTACTTC. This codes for CASSQDLERGNDFWGVTYEQYF.

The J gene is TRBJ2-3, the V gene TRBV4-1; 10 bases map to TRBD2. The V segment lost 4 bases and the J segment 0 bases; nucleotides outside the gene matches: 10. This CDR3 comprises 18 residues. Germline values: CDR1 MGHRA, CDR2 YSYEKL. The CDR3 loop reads CASSRYGASGGSTDTQYF. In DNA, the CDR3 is TGCGCCAGCAGCCGCTATGGGGCTAGCGGGGGAAGCACAGATACGCAGTATTTT.

The CDR3 DNA reads TGCGCCAGCAGCCAAGATGGCAACTCTGGAAACACCATATATTTT. Amino acids: CASSQDGNSGNTIYF. V is TRBV4-1 and J is TRBJ1-3; D gene ambiguous. Germline CDR1 is MGHRA and CDR2 is YSYEKL. Trimming pared 0 bases from V and 0 bases from J, leaving 6 bases between. The CDR3 length is 15 residues.

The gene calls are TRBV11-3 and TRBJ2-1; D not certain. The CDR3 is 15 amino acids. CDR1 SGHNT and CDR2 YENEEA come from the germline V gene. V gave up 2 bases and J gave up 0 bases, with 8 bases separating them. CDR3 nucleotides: TGTGCCAGCAGCTTATCCTGGAGCTCCTACAATGAGCAGTTCTTC. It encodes CASSLSWSSYNEQFF.

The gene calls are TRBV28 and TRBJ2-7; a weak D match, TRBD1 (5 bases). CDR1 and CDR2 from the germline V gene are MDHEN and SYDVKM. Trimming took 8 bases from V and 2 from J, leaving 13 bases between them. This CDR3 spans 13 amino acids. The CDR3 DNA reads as TGTGCCAGCGTTAGCAGGGTTCCCTACGAGCAGTACTTC. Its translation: CASVSRVPYEQYF.

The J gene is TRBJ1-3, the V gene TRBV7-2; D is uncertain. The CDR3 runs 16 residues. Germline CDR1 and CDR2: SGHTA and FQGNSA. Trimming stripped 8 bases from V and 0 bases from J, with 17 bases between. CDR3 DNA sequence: TGTGCCAGCTCTCACGGAACGGGGAGCTCTGGAAACACCATATATTTT. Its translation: CASSHGTGSSGNTIYF.